Listed below are T cell receptor beta chains from one sample, sequenced in a study of CD8+ T cells in alopecia areata. Sequenced by immunoSEQ multiplex PCR; TCRdb stores in-frame clones only, minus some. The table shows about 200,000 clones, with nearly 60% occurring only once. The sequencing here drew on CD4+ T cells sorted from blood, taken at week 24, from a patient treated with tofacitinib. The receptors originated from a human donor with alopecia areata. The CDR3 runs from the conserved cysteine through the conserved F or W. A D gene is named only where the DNA matches it firmly. Clone size is shown for a subset of rows, as once, few, many or a class of expanded clone.

V gene,D gene,clone size,J gene,CDR3 DNA,CDR3 protein
TRBV30,TRBD1,.,TRBJ2-2,TGTGCCTGGAGGTGGGACAGCACCGGGGAGCTGTTTTTT,CAWRWDSTGELFF
TRBV4-1,.,.,TRBJ2-7,TGCGCCAGCAGTGTAGGGAGCTACTACGAGCAGTACTTC,CASSVGSYYEQYF
TRBV4-1,TRBD1,.,TRBJ1-1,TGCGCCAGCAGCCTTCGACAGGGGGGATTCGAGGCTTTCTTT,CASSLRQGGFEAFF
TRBV11-2,TRBD2,few,TRBJ2-7,TGTGCCAGCGGGCAGGGAGGACTAGTGGCCTCCTACGAGCAGTACTTC,CASGQGGLVASYEQYF
TRBV2,.,.,TRBJ1-5,TGTGCCAGCAGTGAAGTGCAAGGGACTCGCAATCAGCCCCAGCATTTT,CASSEVQGTRNQPQHF
TRBV5-4,TRBD1,.,TRBJ2-7,TGTGCCAGCAGCCCGGGACAGGGAGACTACGAGCAGTACTTC,CASSPGQGDYEQYF
TRBV5-1,.,few,TRBJ1-4,TGCGCCAGCAGCTTGGCTGGGGAGCGCGAAAAACTGTTTTTT,CASSLAGEREKLFF
TRBV27,TRBD1,.,TRBJ2-3,TGTGCCAGCCGAGGGACAGCATACCAGGGCACAGATACGCAGTATTTT,CASRGTAYQGTDTQYF
TRBV30,.,.,TRBJ2-2,TGTGCCTGGAATAGCGCAGTCTACACCGGGGAGCTGTTTTTT,CAWNSAVYTGELFF
TRBV28,.,.,TRBJ2-3,TGTGCCAGCAGTTTTAGGCTCCTCCGGGGAGATACGCAGTATTTT,CASSFRLLRGDTQYF
TRBV5-4,TRBD2,once,TRBJ2-7,TGTGCCAGCAGCTTGGAAGCTAGCGGGGACTACGAGCAGTACTTC,CASSLEASGDYEQYF
TRBV9,.,.,TRBJ2-2,TGTGCCAGCAGCGGCCCACGGAACACCGGGGAGCTGTTTTTT,CASSGPRNTGELFF
TRBV30,.,.,TRBJ2-2,TGTGCCTGGAGTGTAGGTACAAACACCGGGGAGCTGTTTTTT,CAWSVGTNTGELFF
TRBV6-1,.,few,TRBJ2-5,TGTGCCAGCAGCGGAGGGTTTAGCCAAGAGACCCAGTACTTC,CASSGGFSQETQYF
TRBV18,.,few,TRBJ2-3,TGTGCCAGCTCACCCGGGGAGACACGGAGCGGAGATACGCAGTATTTT,CASSPGETRSGDTQYF
TRBV27,.,.,TRBJ1-5,TGTGCCAGCAGTTTAGGAAGGAGCAATCAGCCCCAGCATTTT,CASSLGRSNQPQHF
TRBV10-3,TRBD2,.,TRBJ2-5,TGTGCCATCAGCGATATTCTCTCCTCGGGGGGGCAAGAGACCCAGTACTTC,CAISDILSSGGQETQYF
TRBV29-1,.,few,TRBJ1-3,TGCAGCGTTGCAACAGGGTACGGAAACACCATATATTTT,CSVATGYGNTIYF
TRBV5-1,.,.,TRBJ2-4,TGCGCCAGCAGCTTAGGGGGAATACTAGCCAAAAACATTCAGTACTTC,CASSLGGILAKNIQYF
TRBV7-9,.,.,TRBJ2-7,TGTGCCAGCAGCTTAGCCCTTCGAGGCAGCTCCTACGAGCAGTACTTC,CASSLALRGSSYEQYF
TRBV18,TRBD1,.,TRBJ2-7,TGTGCCAGCTCCCCAGAGACAGGGTCTGCGTATAGCTCCTACGAGCAGTACTTC,CASSPETGSAYSSYEQYF
TRBV30,TRBD1,.,TRBJ1-1,TGTGCCTGGAATAAGGGACAGGGGAACACTGAAGCTTTCTTT,CAWNKGQGNTEAFF
TRBV28,TRBD1,.,TRBJ1-2,TGTGCCAGCAGTGGGATGTGGGCAGGGGGCCGTGGCTACACCTTC,CASSGMWAGGRGYTF
TRBV10-3,.,.,TRBJ2-5,TGTGCCATCAGTGAAGGGTCTAGGACAGAGACCCAGTACTTC,CAISEGSRTETQYF
TRBV5-1,.,.,TRBJ2-5,TGCGCCAGCAGCTTGTCGACAGACGGGACCCAGTACTTC,CASSLSTDGTQYF
TRBV12-5,.,.,TRBJ2-1,TGTGCTAGTGGTTTGCCCTCCACCAACAATGAGCAGTTCTTC,CASGLPSTNNEQFF
TRBV2,.,.,TRBJ2-7,TGTGCCAGCAGGTCGCAGGGGAGCTCCTACGAGCAGTACTTC,CASRSQGSSYEQYF
TRBV9,TRBD1,.,TRBJ1-2,TGTGCCAGCAGCCCGGAGTTACAGGGGGCGCCTGGCTACACCTTC,CASSPELQGAPGYTF